The present T cell receptor beta chain was sequenced within a study of long-term antiretroviral therapy in people with HIV. Study-wide results and limits: Following ART, diversity rose but still fell short of transplant donor controls. The study collected no data on ART adherence, viral resistance or therapy changes. Control repertoires displayed wider CDR3 length ranges than the HIV repertoires. Dominant in the repertoire at all time points were clones expanded before ART.

CDR3 length: 14 amino acids. V lost 7 bases and J lost 3, with 13 bases in between. The V gene's germline CDR1 is LNHDA and CDR2 SQIVND (reference sequence). Remarks on this clone: What it recognizes is unknown.

Assay version v3.0 of immunoSEQ was used, and it was run at survey level. Sequencing used immunoSEQ multiplex PCR; TCRdb keeps in-frame clones, though not all of them. The table has around 13,000 clones, approximately 71% seen once. The specimen was unsorted PBMCs, collected 0.5 years before starting antiretroviral therapy. The chain is built from TRBV19 and TRBJ1-5; TRBD1 might be the D (5 bases). This clonotype was sampled from a woman in her forties with HIV. CDR3 loop: CASTRDLDNQPQHF. The CDR3 DNA follows: TGTGCCAGTACCAGGGACCTAGACAATCAGCCCCAGCATTTT.